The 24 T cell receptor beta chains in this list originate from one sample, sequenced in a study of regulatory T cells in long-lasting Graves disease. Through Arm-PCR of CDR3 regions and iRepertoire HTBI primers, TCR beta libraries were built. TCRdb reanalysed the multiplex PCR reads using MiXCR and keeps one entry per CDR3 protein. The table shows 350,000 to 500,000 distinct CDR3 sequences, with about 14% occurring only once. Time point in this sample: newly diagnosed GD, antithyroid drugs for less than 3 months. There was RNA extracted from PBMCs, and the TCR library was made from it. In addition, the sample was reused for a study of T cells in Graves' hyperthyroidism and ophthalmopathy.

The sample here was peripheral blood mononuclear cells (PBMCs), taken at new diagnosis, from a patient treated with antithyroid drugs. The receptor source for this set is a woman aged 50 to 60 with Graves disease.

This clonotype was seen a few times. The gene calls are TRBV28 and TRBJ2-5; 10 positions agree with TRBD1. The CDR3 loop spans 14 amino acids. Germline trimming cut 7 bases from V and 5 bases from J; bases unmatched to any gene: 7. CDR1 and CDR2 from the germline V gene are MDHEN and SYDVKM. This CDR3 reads CASNRDRGVETQYF. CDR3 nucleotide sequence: TGTGCCAGCAACCGGGACAGGGGTGTCGAGACCCAGTACTTC.

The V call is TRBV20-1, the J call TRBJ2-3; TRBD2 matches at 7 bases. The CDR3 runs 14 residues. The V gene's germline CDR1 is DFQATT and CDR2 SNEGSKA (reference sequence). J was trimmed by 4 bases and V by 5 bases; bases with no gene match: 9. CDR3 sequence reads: CSAAYSRGADTQYF. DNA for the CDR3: TGCAGTGCTGCCTATAGCCGGGGGGCAGATACGCAGTATTTT.

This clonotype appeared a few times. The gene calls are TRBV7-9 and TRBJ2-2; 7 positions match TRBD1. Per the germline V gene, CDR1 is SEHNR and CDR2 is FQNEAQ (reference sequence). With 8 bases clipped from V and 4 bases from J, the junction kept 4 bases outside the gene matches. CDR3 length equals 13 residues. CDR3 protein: CASDREITGELFF. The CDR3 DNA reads TGTGCCAGCGACAGGGAAATCACCGGGGAGCTGTTTTTT. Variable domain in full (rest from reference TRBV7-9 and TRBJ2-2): DTGVSQNPRHKITKRGQNVTFRCDPISEHNRLYWYRQTLGQGPEFLTYFQNEAQLEKSRLLSDRFSAERPKGSFSTLEIQRTEQGDSAMYLCASDREITGELFFGEGSRLTVL.

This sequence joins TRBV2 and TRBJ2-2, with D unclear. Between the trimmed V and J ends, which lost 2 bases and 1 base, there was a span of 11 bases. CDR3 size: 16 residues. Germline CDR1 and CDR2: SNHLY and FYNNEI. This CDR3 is CASSESGPLNTGELFF. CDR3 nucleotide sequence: TGTGCCAGCAGTGAATCCGGACCGCTGAACACCGGGGAGCTGTTTTTT.

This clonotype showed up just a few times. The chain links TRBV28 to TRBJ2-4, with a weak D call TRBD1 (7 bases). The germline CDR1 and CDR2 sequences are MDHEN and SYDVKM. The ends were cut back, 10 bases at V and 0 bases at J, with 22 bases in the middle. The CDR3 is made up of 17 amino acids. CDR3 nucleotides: TGTGCCACCAGACCCACCCAGGGGGGTCTAGCCAAAAACATTCAGTACTTC. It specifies CATRPTQGGLAKNIQYF.

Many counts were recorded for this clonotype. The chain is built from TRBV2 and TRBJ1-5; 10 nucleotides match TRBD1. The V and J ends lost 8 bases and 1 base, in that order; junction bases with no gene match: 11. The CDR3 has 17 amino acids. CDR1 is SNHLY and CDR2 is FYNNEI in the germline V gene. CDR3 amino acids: CASAGTGDTRSNQPQHF. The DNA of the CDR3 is TGTGCCAGCGCCGGGACAGGGGATACTAGAAGCAATCAGCCCCAGCATTTT.

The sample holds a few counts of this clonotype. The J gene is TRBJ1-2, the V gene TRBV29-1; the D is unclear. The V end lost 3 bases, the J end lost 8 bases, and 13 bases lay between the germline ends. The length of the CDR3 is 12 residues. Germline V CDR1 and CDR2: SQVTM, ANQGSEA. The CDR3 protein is CSVEAGAYGYTF. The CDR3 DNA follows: TGCAGCGTTGAGGCCGGAGCTTACGGCTACACCTTC.

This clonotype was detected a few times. CDR3 sequence (DNA): TGTGCCAGCAGCTTACAGGGGGGGCCCTACAATGAGCAGTTCTTC. It is translated as CASSLQGGPYNEQFF. The gene calls are TRBV5-6 and TRBJ2-1, with a weak D call TRBD1 (8 bases). Germline lookup yields CDR1 SGHDT and CDR2 YYEEEE. Deletions cut 2 bases from V and 2 bases from J, with 11 bases between. The CDR3 runs to 15 residues.

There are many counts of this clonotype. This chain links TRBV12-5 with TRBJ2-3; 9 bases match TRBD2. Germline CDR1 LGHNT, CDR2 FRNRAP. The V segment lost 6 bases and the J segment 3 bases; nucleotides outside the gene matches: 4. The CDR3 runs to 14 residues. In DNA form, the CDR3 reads TGTGCTAGTGGCCTAGCGGGGATTACAGATACGCAGTATTTT. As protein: CASGLAGITDTQYF.

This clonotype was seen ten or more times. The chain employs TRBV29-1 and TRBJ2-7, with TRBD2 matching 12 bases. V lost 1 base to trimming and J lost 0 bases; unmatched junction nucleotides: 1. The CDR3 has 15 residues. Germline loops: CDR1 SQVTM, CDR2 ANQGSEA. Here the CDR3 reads CSVEGTSGASYEQYF. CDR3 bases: TGCAGCGTTGAAGGGACTAGCGGGGCCTCCTACGAGCAGTACTTC.

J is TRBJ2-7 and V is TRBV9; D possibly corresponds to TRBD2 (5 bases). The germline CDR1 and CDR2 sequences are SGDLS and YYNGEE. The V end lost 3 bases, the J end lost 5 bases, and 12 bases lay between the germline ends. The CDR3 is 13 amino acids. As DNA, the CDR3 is TGTGCCAGCAGCGCCCGGACTTCAAACGAGCAGTACTTC. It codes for CASSARTSNEQYF.

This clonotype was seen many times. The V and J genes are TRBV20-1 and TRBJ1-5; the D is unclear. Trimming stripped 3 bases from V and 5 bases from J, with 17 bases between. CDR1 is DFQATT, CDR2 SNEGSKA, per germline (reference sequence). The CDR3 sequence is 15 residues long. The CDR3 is CSASPLLGSHQPQHF. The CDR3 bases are TGCAGTGCTAGCCCCCTATTGGGGTCGCATCAGCCCCAGCATTTT.

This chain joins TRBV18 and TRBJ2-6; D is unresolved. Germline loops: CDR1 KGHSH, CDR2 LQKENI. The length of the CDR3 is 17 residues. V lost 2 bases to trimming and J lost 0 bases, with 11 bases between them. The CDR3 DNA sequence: TGTGCCAGCTCACCAGCTTCCCGTAGCTCTGGGGCCAACGTCCTGACTTTC. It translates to CASSPASRSSGANVLTF.

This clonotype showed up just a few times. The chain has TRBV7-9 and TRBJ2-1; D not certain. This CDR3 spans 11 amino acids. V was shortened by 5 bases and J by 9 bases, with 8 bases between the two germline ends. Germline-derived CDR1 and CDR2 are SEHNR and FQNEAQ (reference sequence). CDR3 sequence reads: CASSPIGEQFF. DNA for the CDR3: TGTGCCAGCAGCCCTATTGGTGAGCAGTTCTTC.

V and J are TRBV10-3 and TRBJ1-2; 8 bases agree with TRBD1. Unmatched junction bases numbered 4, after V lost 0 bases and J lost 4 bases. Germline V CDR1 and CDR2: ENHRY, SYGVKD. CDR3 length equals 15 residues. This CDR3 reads CAISESWDRSYGYTF. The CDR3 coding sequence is TGTGCCATCAGTGAGTCGTGGGACAGGTCCTATGGCTACACCTTC.

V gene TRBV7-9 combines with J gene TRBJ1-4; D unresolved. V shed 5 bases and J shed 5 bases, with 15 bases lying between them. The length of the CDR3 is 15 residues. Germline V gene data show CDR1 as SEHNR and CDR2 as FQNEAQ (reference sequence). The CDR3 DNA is TGTGCCAGCAGCCGCCAACCGGGTCCGAATGAAAAACTGTTTTTT. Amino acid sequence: CASSRQPGPNEKLFF.

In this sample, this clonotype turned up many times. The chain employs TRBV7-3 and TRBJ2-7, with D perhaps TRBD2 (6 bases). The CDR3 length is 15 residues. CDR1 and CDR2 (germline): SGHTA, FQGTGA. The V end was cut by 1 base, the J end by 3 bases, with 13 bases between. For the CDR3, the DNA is TGTGCCAGCAGCTTAAGGGCGGGGAAAGACTACGAGCAGTACTTC. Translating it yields CASSLRAGKDYEQYF.

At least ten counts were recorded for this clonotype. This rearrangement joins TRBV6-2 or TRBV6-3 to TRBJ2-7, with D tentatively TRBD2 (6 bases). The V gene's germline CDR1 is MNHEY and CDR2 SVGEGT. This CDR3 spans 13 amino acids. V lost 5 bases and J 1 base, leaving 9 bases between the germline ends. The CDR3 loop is CASSREKSYEQYF. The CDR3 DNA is TGTGCCAGCAGTCGGGAGAAGTCCTACGAGCAGTACTTC.

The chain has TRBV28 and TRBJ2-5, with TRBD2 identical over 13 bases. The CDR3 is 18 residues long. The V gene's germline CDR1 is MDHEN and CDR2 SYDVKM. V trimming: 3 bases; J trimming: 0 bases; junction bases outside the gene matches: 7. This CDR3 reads CASSLPRTSGSYQETQYF. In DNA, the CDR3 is TGTGCCAGCAGTTTGCCCCGGACTAGCGGGAGCTACCAAGAGACCCAGTACTTC. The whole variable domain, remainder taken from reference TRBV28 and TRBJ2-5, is DVKVTQSSRYLVKRTGEKVFLECVQDMDHENMFWYRQDPGLGLRLIYFSYDVKMKEKGDIPEGYSVSREKKERFSLILESASTNQTSMYLCASSLPRTSGSYQETQYFGPGTRLLVL.

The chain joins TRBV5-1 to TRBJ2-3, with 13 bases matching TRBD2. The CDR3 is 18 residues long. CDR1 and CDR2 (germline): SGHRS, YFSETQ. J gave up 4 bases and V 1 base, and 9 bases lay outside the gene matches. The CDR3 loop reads CASSLTSGRAQYADTQYF. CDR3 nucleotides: TGCGCCAGCAGCTTGACTAGCGGGAGGGCCCAGTATGCAGATACGCAGTATTTT.

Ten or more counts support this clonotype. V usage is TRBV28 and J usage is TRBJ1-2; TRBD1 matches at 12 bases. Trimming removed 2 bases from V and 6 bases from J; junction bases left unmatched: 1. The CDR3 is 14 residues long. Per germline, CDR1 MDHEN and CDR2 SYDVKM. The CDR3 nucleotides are TGTGCCAGCAGTTTAGGGACAGGGGGCGATGGCTACACCTTC. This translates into CASSLGTGGDGYTF.

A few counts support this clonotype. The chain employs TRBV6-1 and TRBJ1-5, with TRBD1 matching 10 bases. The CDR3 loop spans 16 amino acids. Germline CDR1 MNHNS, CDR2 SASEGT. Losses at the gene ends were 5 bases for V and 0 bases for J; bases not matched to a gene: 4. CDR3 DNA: TGTGCCAGCAGTCGGGACAGGGGTAATAGCAATCAGCCCCAGCATTTT. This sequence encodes CASSRDRGNSNQPQHF.

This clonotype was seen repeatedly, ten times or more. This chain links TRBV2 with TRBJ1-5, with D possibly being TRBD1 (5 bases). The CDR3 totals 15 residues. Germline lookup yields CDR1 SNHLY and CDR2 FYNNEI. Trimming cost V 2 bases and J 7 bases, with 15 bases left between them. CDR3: CASSESWGEGQPQHF. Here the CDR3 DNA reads TGTGCCAGCAGTGAATCGTGGGGGGAGGGCCAGCCCCAGCATTTT.

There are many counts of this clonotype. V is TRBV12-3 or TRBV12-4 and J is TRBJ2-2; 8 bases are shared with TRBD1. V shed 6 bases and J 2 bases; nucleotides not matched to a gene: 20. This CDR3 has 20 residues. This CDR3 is CASSPLALFRDRRNTGELFF. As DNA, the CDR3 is TGTGCCAGCAGCCCCTTAGCCCTCTTCCGGGACAGGCGTAACACCGGGGAGCTGTTTTTT.